This is a list of T cell receptor beta chains from one sample in a study of OX40 agonist ivuxolimab in advanced cancers. Sequencing used immunoSEQ multiplex PCR; TCRdb keeps in-frame clones, though not all of them. This sample has around 87,000 clones, with 94% found just once. Specimen: CD4+ or CD8+ T cells sorted from blood, collected in a trial of the OX40 agonist ivuxolimab. The source is an adult with an advanced solid tumor such as melanoma, head and neck, liver or kidney cancer. The CDR3 runs from the conserved cysteine through the conserved F or W. The order of the fields is J gene, clone size, V gene, D gene, CDR3 DNA, CDR3 protein. A D gene is named only where the DNA matches it firmly. Clone size, where shown, is once, few, many, or a class for clones that have expanded.

TRBJ1-1 | - | TRBV6-6 | TRBD1 | TGTGCCAGCAGTTCTTGGACAGGGGGCGACACTGAAGCTTTCTTT | CASSSWTGGDTEAFF
TRBJ2-7 | once | TRBV28 | - | TGTGCCACCCTTCCTAGCACTCTGGGGAACGAGCAGTACTTC | CATLPSTLGNEQYF
TRBJ1-5 | - | TRBV28 | TRBD1 | TGTGCCAGCAGTCCCCTAGGGGGCTCCAATCAGCCCCAGCATTTT | CASSPLGGSNQPQHF
TRBJ2-5 | once | TRBV2 | TRBD2 | TGTGCCAGCCGAGACGGGAGACTAGCGGGAGGGCGGGAGACCCAGTACTTC | CASRDGRLAGGRETQYF
TRBJ1-1 | - | TRBV27 | TRBD1 | TGTGCCAGCAGACACAGGGGCAACACTGAAGCTTTCTTT | CASRHRGNTEAFF
TRBJ2-7 | - | TRBV15 | TRBD1 | TGTGCCACCAGCAGAGCTCCAGGGGGATTCTACGAGCAGTACTTC | CATSRAPGGFYEQYF
TRBJ2-5 | - | TRBV7-9 | TRBD2 | TGTGCCAGCAGCCGGACTAGCGCCCAAGAGACCCAGTACTTC | CASSRTSAQETQYF
TRBJ1-2 | - | TRBV15 | TRBD1 | TGTGCCACCAGCAGAGATCTACGGACAGGGGGCAACTATGGCTACACCTTC | CATSRDLRTGGNYGYTF
TRBJ2-5 | - | TRBV6-5 | TRBD2 | TGTGCCAGCAAAAGCCTGCGGGAGGGGGAAGAGACCCAGTACTTC | CASKSLREGEETQYF
TRBJ1-3 | - | TRBV7-9 | TRBD1 | TGTGCCAGCAGCTTACGGACAGGGGTTAGAGGAAACACCATATATTTT | CASSLRTGVRGNTIYF
TRBJ2-1 | - | TRBV5-1 | - | TGCGCCAGCAGCTTACGACTCCACAATGAGCAGTTCTTC | CASSLRLHNEQFF